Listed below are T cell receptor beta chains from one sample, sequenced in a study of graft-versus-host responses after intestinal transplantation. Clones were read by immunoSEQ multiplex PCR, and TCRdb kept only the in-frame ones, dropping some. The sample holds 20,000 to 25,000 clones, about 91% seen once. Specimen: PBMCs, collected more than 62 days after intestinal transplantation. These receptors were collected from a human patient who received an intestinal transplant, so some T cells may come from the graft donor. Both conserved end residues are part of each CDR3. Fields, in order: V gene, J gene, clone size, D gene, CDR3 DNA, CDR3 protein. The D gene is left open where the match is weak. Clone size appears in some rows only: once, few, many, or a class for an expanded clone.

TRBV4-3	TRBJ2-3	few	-	TGCGCCAGCAGCCAAGCAGATACGCAGTATTTT	CASSQADTQYF
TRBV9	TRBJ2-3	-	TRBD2	TGTGCCAGCAGCGCCGGGACTAGCGGGGACACAGATACGCAGTATTTT	CASSAGTSGDTDTQYF
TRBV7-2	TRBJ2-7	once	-	TGTGCCAGCAGCTACTGGTGGGGACCTTCTGACCTCTACGAGCAGTACTTC	CASSYWWGPSDLYEQYF
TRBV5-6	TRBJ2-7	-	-	TGTGCCAGCAGCTTCCAGGGAGGGGGGTACTACGAGCAGTACTTC	CASSFQGGGYYEQYF
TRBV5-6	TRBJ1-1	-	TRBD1	TGTGCCAGCAGCTACTATGGGACAGGGGTTAACTCTGAAGCTTTCTTT	CASSYYGTGVNSEAFF
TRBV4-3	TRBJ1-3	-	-	TGCGCCAGCAGCCCGTCGGCAGGAAACACCATATATTTT	CASSPSAGNTIYF
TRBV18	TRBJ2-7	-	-	TGTGCCAGCTCACCCCCGGATGGGGACGAGCAGTACTTC	CASSPPDGDEQYF
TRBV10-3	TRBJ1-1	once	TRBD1	TGTGCCATCAGCCAGGGGGCGGCTGAAGCTTTCTTT	CAISQGAAEAFF
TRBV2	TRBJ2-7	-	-	TGTGCCAGCAGTGATTCTGACCGTCGTGGGTACGAGCAGTACTTC	CASSDSDRRGYEQYF
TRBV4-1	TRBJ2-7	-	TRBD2	TGCGCCAGCAGCCTACTAGCGGGGGGACCGTACGAGCAGTACTTC	CASSLLAGGPYEQYF
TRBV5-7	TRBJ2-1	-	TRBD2	TGTGCCAGCAGCCCGCGACTAGCGGGGGGGTTCAATGAGCAGTTCTTC	CASSPRLAGGFNEQFF
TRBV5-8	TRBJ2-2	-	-	TGTGCCAGCAGCTCCCACTCCACCGGGGAGCTGTTTTTT	CASSSHSTGELFF
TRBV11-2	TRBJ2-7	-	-	TGTGCCAGCCAAGGGGTTGGCGAGCAGTACTTC	CASQGVGEQYF
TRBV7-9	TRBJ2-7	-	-	TGTGCCAGCAGCTTAGCGTTCGCCCCCTACGAGCAGTACTTC	CASSLAFAPYEQYF
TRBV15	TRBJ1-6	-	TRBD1	TGCGCCACCAGCAGAGATATCACGGACAGGGAAGACTCACCCCTCCACTTT	CATSRDITDREDSPLHF
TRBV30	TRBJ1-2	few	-	TGTGCCTGGGACGACAGTTCCTATGGCTACACCTTC	CAWDDSSYGYTF
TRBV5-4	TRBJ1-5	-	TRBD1	TGTGCCAGCAGCTTGGACAGGGGTGCCCCTAATCAGCCCCAGCATTTT	CASSLDRGAPNQPQHF
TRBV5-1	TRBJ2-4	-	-	TGCGCCAGCAGCTTGGAAGGGTCAAACATTCAGTACTTC	CASSLEGSNIQYF
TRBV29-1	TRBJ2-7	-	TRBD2	TGCAGCGCTGGGACTCTAGCGGGGGCCGAGCAGTACTTC	CSAGTLAGAEQYF
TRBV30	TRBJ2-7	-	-	TGTGCCTGGAGTTCGCTAACTAGGGGGGCCTACGAGCAGTACTTC	CAWSSLTRGAYEQYF
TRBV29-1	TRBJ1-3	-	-	TGCAGCGCGTCACAGGGAAACACCATATATTTT	CSASQGNTIYF
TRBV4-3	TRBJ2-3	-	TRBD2	TGCGCCAGCAGCCAGGACCGGACTAGCCTAACGCAGTATTTT	CASSQDRTSLTQYF
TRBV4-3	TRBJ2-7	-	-	TGCGCCAGCAGCCAAGGAGTCCAGGGTCCCTCCTACGAGCAGTACTTC	CASSQGVQGPSYEQYF
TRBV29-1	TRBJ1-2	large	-	TGCAGCGTTGAGGAACAATTCTATCCAAGTGGCTACACCTTC	CSVEEQFYPSGYTF
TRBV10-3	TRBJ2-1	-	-	TGTGCCATCAGTGAGTCGTTCCGAGACAGCAACAATGAGCAGTTCTTC	CAISESFRDSNNEQFF
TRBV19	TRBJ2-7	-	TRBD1	TGTGCCAGTAGTCCTTACTCCGACAGGGCCTACGAGCAGTACTTC	CASSPYSDRAYEQYF
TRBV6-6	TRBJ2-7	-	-	TGTGCCAGCAGCCCCGTAGCCTACGAGCAGTACTTC	CASSPVAYEQYF
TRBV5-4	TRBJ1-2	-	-	TGTGCCAGCAGCTTGTTTCAGGGAACAGCTAACTATGGCTACACCTTC	CASSLFQGTANYGYTF
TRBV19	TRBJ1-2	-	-	TGTGCCAGTAAGAACTCTCCTTCCCTGCGGGCTAACTATGGCTACACCTTC	CASKNSPSLRANYGYTF